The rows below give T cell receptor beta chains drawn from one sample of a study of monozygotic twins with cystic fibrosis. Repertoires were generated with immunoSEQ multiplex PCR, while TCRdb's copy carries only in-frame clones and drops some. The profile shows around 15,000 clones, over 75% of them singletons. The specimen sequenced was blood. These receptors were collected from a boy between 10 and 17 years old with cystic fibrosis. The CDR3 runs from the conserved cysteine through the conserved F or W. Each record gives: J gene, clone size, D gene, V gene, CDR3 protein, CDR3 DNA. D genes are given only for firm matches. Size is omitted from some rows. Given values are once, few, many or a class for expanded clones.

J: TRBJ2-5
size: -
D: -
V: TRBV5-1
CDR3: CASSRPADLETQYF
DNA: TGCGCCAGCAGCCGACCGGCGGATTTGGAGACCCAGTACTTC

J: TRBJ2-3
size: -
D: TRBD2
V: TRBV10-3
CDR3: CAISEARTSGGRTDTQYF
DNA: TGTGCCATCAGTGAGGCCCGAACTAGCGGGGGACGCACAGATACGCAGTATTTT

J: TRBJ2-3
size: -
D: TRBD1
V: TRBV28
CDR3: CASRGTGGADTQYF
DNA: TGTGCCAGCAGGGGGACAGGGGGAGCAGATACGCAGTATTTT

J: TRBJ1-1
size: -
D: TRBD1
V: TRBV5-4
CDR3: CASRGGQGEGHTEAFF
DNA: TGTGCCAGCAGGGGCGGACAGGGAGAGGGGCACACTGAAGCTTTCTTT

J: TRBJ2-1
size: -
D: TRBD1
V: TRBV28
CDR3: CASSLFTGDNEQFF
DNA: TGTGCCAGCAGTTTATTTACAGGGGACAATGAGCAGTTCTTC

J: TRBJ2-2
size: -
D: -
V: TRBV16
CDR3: CASSHFGLDSRELFF
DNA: TGTGCCAGCAGCCACTTCGGACTCGATAGCCGGGAGCTGTTTTTT

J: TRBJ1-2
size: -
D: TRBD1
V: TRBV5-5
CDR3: CASSLRRQGNYGYTF
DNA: TGTGCCAGCAGCTTACGAAGACAGGGCAACTATGGCTACACCTTC

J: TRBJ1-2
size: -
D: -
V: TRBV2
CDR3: CASVRMAPGAVGYTF
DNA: TGTGCCAGCGTGAGGATGGCTCCCGGGGCGGTAGGCTACACCTTC

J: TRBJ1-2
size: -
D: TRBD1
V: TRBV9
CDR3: CASSVRDRADGYTF
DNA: TGTGCCAGCAGCGTCCGGGACAGGGCGGATGGCTACACCTTC

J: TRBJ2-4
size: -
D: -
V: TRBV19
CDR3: CASSWSSTKNIQYF
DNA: TGTGCCAGTAGTTGGTCCTCAACCAAAAACATTCAGTACTTC

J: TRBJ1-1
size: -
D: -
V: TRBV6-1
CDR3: CASTPRSVNTEAFF
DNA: TGTGCCAGCACCCCCCGGTCCGTGAACACTGAAGCTTTCTTT

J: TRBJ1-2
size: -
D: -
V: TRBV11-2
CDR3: CASSFHRDYGYTF
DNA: TGTGCCAGCAGCTTCCACAGGGACTATGGCTACACCTTC

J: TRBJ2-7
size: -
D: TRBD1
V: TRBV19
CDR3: CASSIPGQGREQYF
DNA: TGTGCCAGTAGTATACCGGGACAGGGCCGCGAGCAGTACTTC

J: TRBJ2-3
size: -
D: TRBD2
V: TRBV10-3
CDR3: CAISERAGTSQADTQYF
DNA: TGTGCCATCAGTGAGCGAGCCGGGACTAGTCAGGCAGATACGCAGTATTTT

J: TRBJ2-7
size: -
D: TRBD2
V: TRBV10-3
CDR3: CASLAGGSYEQYF
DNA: TGTGCCTCCCTAGCGGGGGGCTCCTACGAGCAGTACTTC

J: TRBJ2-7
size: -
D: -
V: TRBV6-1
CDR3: CASSPYTGLTYEQYF
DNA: TGTGCCAGCAGTCCCTACACAGGGCTGACCTACGAGCAGTACTTC

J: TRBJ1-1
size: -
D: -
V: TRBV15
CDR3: CATSRGSGGTEAFF
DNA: TGTGCCACCAGCAGAGGATCCGGGGGCACTGAAGCTTTCTTT

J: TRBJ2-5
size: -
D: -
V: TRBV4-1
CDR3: CASSQVLVVSRETQYF
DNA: TGCGCCAGCAGCCAAGTTCTTGTGGTATCAAGAGAGACCCAGTACTTC

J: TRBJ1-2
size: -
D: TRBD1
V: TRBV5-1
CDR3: CASSTGQDPYGYTF
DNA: TGCGCCAGCAGTACGGGACAGGACCCCTATGGCTACACCTTC

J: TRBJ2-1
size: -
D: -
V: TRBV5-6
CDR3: CATPWRATTFF
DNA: TGTGCCACCCCGTGGAGGGCGACAACGTTCTTC

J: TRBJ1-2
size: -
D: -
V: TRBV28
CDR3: CASSSVQGNYGYTF
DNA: TGTGCCAGCAGTTCTGTACAGGGTAACTATGGCTACACCTTC

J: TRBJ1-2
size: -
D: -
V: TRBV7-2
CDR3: CASSIVPVINYGYTF
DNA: TGTGCCAGCAGCATCGTGCCAGTCATTAACTATGGCTACACCTTC

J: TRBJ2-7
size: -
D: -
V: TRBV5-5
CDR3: CASSFRGVIPGLSYEQYF
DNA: TGTGCCAGCAGCTTTAGAGGGGTTATACCTGGATTGTCCTACGAGCAGTACTTC

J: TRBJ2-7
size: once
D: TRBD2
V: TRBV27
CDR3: CASSSVASGRGNEQYF
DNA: TGTGCCAGCAGTTCAGTGGCTAGCGGGAGGGGGAACGAGCAGTACTTC

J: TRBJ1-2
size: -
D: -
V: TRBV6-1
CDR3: CASSLAGPNYGYTF
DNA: TGTGCCAGCAGTCTTGCAGGGCCGAACTATGGCTACACCTTC

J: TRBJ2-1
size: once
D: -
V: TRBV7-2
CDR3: CASSLEGRVDLEQFF
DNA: TGTGCCAGCAGCTTAGAGGGCAGGGTGGATCTTGAGCAGTTCTTC

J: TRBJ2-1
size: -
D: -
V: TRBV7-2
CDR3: CASSLNLGVYNEQFF
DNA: TGTGCCAGCAGCTTAAACTTAGGAGTCTACAATGAGCAGTTCTTC

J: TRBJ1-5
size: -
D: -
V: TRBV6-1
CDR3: CASSRQAGQPQHF
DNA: TGTGCCAGCAGCCGACAGGCTGGTCAGCCCCAGCATTTT

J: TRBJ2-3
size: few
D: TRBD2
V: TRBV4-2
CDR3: CASSPSYSGGHTDTQYF
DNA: TGTGCCAGCAGCCCATCGTATAGCGGGGGCCACACAGATACGCAGTATTTT

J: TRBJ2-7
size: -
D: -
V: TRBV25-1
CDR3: CASSYGRNEQYF
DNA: TGTGCCAGCAGCTATGGGAGGAACGAGCAGTACTTC

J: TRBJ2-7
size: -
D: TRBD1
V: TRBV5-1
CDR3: CASSQRTGDLYEQYF
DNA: TGCGCCAGCAGCCAACGGACAGGGGACCTCTACGAGCAGTACTTC

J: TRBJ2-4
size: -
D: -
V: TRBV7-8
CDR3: CASSHGNLQYF
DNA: TGTGCCAGCAGCCACGGTAACCTTCAGTACTTC

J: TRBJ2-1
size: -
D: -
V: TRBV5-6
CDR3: CASSFEPSWGSYNEQFF
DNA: TGTGCCAGCAGCTTTGAGCCTAGCTGGGGTTCCTACAATGAGCAGTTCTTC

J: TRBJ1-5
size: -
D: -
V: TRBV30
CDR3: CAWSVESLGPQHF
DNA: TGTGCCTGGAGTGTAGAGAGTTTAGGGCCCCAGCATTTT

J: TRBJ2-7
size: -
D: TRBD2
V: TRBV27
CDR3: CASTPPRVRTSGSYEQYF
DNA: TGTGCCAGCACCCCGCCAAGGGTCCGGACTAGCGGCTCCTACGAGCAGTACTTC

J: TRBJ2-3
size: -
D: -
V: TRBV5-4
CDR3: CASSLAVAVDITDTQYF
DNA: TGTGCCAGCAGCTTAGCCGTCGCGGTAGACATCACAGATACGCAGTATTTT

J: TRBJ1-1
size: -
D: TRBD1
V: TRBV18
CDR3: CASMKDRGRTEAFF
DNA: TGTGCCAGCATGAAAGACAGGGGTCGGACTGAAGCTTTCTTT

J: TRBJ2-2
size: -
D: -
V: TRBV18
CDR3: CASSPLPNTGELFF
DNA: TGTGCCAGCTCACCACTTCCTAACACCGGGGAGCTGTTTTTT

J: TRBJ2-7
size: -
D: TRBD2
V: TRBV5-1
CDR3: CASSLGLAGSYEQYF
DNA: TGCGCCAGCAGCTTGGGACTAGCGGGGTCCTACGAGCAGTACTTC

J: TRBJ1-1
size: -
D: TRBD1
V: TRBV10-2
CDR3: CASSAHAQGATEAFF
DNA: TGCGCCAGCAGCGCCCACGCGCAGGGGGCCACTGAAGCTTTCTTT

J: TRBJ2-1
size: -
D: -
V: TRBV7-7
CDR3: CASSSGLGVEQFF
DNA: TGTGCCAGCAGCTCCGGGCTGGGGGTTGAGCAGTTCTTC

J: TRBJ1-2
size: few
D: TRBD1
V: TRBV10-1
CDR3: CASSISGGRGYNYGYTF
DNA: TGCGCCAGCAGTATATCAGGCGGCAGGGGGTATAACTATGGCTACACCTTC

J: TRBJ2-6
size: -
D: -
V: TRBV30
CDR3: CAWRGAGANVLTF
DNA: TGTGCCTGGAGGGGGGCTGGGGCCAATGTCCTGACTTTC

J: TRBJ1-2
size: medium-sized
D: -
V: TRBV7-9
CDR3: CASSLAGVNYGYTF
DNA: TGTGCCAGCAGCTTAGCGGGGGTTAACTATGGCTACACCTTC

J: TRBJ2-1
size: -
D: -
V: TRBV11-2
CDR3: CASSSWGSSYNEQFF
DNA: TGTGCCAGCAGCTCCTGGGGGAGCTCCTACAATGAGCAGTTCTTC

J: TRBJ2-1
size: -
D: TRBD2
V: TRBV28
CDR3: CASSLLASGKYNEQFF
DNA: TGTGCCAGCAGTTTATTGGCTAGCGGGAAATACAATGAGCAGTTCTTC

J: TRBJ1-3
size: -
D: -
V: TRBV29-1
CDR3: CSVEDPGQGNTIYF
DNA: TGCAGCGTTGAAGATCCCGGACAAGGAAACACCATATATTTT

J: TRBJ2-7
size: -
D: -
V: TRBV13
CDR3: CASSRGTPIITYEQYF
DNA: TGTGCCAGCAGCCGCGGGACTCCAATTATCACCTACGAGCAGTACTTC

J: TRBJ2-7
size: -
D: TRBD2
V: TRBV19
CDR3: CASSPLAGAGYEQYF
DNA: TGTGCCAGTAGTCCACTAGCGGGAGCTGGCTACGAGCAGTACTTC

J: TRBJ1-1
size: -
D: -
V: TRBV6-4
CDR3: CASSSEMNTEAFF
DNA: TGTGCCAGCAGTTCGGAGATGAACACTGAAGCTTTCTTT